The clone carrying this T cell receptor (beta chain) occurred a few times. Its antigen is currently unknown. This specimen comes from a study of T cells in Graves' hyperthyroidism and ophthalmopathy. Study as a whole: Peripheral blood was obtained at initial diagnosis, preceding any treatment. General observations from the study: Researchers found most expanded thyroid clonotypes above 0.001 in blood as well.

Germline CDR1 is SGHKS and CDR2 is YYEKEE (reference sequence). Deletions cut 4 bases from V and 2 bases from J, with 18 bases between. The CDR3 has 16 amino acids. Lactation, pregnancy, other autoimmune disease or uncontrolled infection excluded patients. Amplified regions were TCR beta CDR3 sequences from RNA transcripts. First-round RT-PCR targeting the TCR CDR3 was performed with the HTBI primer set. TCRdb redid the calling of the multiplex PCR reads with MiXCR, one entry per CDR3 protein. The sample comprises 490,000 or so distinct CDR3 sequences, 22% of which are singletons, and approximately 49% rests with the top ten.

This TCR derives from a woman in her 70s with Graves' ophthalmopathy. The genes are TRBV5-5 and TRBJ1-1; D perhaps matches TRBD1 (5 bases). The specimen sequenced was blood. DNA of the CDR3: TGTGCCAGCAGCCCAGACCCGGGACGGTCTAACACTGAAGCTTTCTTT. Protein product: CASSPDPGRSNTEAFF.